One sample yielded the 4 T cell receptor beta chains listed below, sequenced in a study of cytomegalovirus exposure and HLA in healthy donors. The assay was immunoSEQ multiplex PCR, and TCRdb's table has in-frame clones only and misses some. The sample includes 220,000 or so clones, less than 85% of them seen just once. The sequencing sample was made of PBMCs. These receptors came from a young woman in good health and CMV-seronegative.

This clone was observed a single time. The chain joins TRBV30 to TRBJ2-7; TRBD2 agrees at 8 bases. Germline-derived CDR1 and CDR2 are GTSNPN and SVGIG (reference sequence). With 3 bases clipped from V and 3 bases from J, the junction kept 10 bases outside the gene matches. This CDR3 has 15 residues. CDR3 protein: CAWRGGTRSVYEQYF. As DNA, the CDR3 is TGTGCCTGGAGGGGCGGGACTAGAAGTGTCTACGAGCAGTACTTC.

This chain links TRBV15 with TRBJ1-4; tentatively, D is TRBD1 (6 bases). Per the germline V gene, CDR1 is LNHNV and CDR2 is YYDKDF (reference sequence). The length of the CDR3 is 14 residues. Trimming took off 3 bases at V and 8 bases at J, with 13 bases between the two ends. The CDR3 sequence: CATSRSGAGEKLFF. The CDR3 coding sequence is TGTGCCACCAGCAGGTCGGGGGCTGGGGAAAAACTGTTTTTT. The full variable domain, with the rest looked up from reference TRBV15 and TRBJ1-4, is DAMVIQNPRYQVTQFGKPVTLSCSQTLNHNVMYWYQQKSSQAPKLLFHYYDKDFNNEADTPDNFQSRRPNTSFCFLDIRSPGLGDTAMYLCATSRSGAGEKLFFGSGTQLSVL.

This chain uses TRBV19 with TRBJ1-5; no reliable D call. Germline CDR1 is LNHDA and CDR2 is SQIVND (reference sequence). The CDR3 is 13 amino acids. Trimming took off 6 bases at V and 6 bases at J, with 12 bases between the two ends. The CDR3 is CASSPTPGQPQHF. DNA of the CDR3: TGTGCCAGTAGCCCCACCCCGGGTCAGCCCCAGCATTTT.

This clone was found many times. The genes are TRBV5-1 and TRBJ1-2; D possibly corresponds to TRBD1 (5 bases). This CDR3 is built from 14 residues. V shed 3 bases and J shed 3 bases, with 12 bases lying between them. Germline V gives CDR1 SGHRS, CDR2 YFSETQ. CDR3: CASSWGVPDYGYTF. DNA for the CDR3: TGCGCCAGCAGCTGGGGGGTCCCCGACTATGGCTACACCTTC.